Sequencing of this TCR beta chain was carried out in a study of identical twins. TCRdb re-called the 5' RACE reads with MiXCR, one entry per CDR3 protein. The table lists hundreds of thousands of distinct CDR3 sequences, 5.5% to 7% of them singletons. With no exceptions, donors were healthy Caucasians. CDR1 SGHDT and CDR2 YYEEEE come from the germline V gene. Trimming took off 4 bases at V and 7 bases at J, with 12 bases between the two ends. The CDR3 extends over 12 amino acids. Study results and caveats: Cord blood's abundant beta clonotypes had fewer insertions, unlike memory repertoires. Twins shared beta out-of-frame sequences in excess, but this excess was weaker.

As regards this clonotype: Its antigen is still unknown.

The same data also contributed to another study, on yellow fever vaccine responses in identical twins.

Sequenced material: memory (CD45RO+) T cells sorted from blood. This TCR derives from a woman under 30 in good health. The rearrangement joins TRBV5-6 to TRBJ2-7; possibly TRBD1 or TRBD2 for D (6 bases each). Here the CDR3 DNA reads TGTGCCAGCAGCCCCGGGGGCCGGGAGCAGTACTTC. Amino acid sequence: CASSPGGREQYF.